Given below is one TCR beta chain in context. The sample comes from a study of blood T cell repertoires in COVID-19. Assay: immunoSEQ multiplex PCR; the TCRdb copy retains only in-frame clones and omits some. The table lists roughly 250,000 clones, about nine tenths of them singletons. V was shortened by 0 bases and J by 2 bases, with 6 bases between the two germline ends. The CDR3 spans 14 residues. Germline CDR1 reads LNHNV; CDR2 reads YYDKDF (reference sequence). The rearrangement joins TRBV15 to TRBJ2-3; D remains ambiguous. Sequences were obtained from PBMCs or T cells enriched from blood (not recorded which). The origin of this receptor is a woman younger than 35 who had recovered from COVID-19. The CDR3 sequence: CATSRDVYTDTQYF. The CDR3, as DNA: TGTGCCACCAGCAGAGATGTGTACACAGATACGCAGTATTTT. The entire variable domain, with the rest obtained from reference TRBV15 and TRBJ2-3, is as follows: DAMVIQNPRYQVTQFGKPVTLSCSQTLNHNVMYWYQQKSSQAPKLLFHYYDKDFNNEADTPDNFQSRRPNTSFCFLDIRSPGLGDTAMYLCATSRDVYTDTQYFGPGTRLTVL.